Below, 26 T cell receptor beta chains from the same sample are listed, as sequenced in a study of blood T cell repertoires in COVID-19. Some clones are missing from TCRdb's copy, which holds only in-frame ones; the method was immunoSEQ multiplex PCR. The data show about 270,000 clones, with about 89% seen just once and just under 9% held by the top ten. The sequencing input was peripheral blood. These receptors all come from a man between 35 and 55 years old with active or convalescent COVID-19.

The chain is built from TRBV30 and TRBJ1-1; 7 nucleotides align to TRBD1. From germline, CDR1 is GTSNPN and CDR2 SVGIG (reference sequence). With 0 bases clipped from V and 1 base from J, the junction kept 11 bases outside the gene matches. The CDR3 consists of 17 residues. The DNA for the CDR3 is TGTGCCTGGAGTGTACCCCAGAACAGGGGTCGGAACACTGAAGCTTTCTTT. Its translation is CAWSVPQNRGRNTEAFF.

This clone was detected only once. J is TRBJ1-1 and V is TRBV29-1; no clear D gene. The V end lost 0 bases, the J end lost 12 bases, and 11 bases lay between the germline ends. Per germline, CDR1 SQVTM and CDR2 ANQGSEA. CDR3 size: 11 residues. CDR3 residues: CSVEDQGRSFF. The CDR3 region has the DNA TGCAGCGTTGAAGATCAAGGGAGGTCTTTCTTT.

The V call is TRBV5-6, the J call TRBJ1-1; 12 bases align to TRBD1. The CDR3 is 14 amino acids. With V trimmed by 3 bases and J by 4 bases, 1 base remained unmatched. From germline, CDR1 is SGHDT and CDR2 YYEEEE. This CDR3 reads CASSSGQGATEAFF. For the CDR3, the DNA is TGTGCCAGCAGCTCGGGACAGGGGGCCACTGAAGCTTTCTTT.

The rearrangement uses TRBV15 and TRBJ2-2, with 7 bases lining up with TRBD2. This CDR3 is built from 15 residues. V was pared by 1 base and J by 6 bases, with 5 bases of the junction left unmatched. Germline CDR1 LNHNV, CDR2 YYDKDF (reference sequence). The CDR3 loop reads CATSRGGEGPGELFF. The CDR3 DNA is TGTGCCACCAGCAGAGGAGGGGAGGGACCCGGGGAGCTGTTTTTT.

The rearrangement joins TRBV3-1 (or the pseudogene TRBV3-2) to TRBJ2-7; D perhaps matches TRBD2 (6 bases). V gave up 0 bases and J gave up 7 bases, with 13 bases separating them. The CDR3 length is 14 residues. Germline assignment: CDR1 LGHDT and CDR2 YNNKEL (reference sequence). The CDR3 bases are TGTGCCAGCAGCCAAGATCGGAGGGCGGGAGAGCAGTACTTC. This gives the protein CASSQDRRAGEQYF.

This chain connects TRBV6-1 to TRBJ2-4, with 9 bases aligning to TRBD1. Germline values: CDR1 MNHNS, CDR2 SASEGT. The CDR3 is made up of 18 amino acids. V lost 2 bases to trimming and J lost 5 bases; unmatched junction nucleotides: 13. The CDR3 sequence: CASSETGQGSLWQNIQYF. DNA for the CDR3: TGTGCCAGCAGTGAAACGGGACAGGGAAGTCTGTGGCAAAACATTCAGTACTTC.

The gene calls are TRBV6-1 and TRBJ1-5; TRBD1 might be the D (5 bases). In germline, CDR1 is MNHNS, CDR2 SASEGT. The CDR3 covers 13 residues. V lost 3 bases and J lost 2, with 5 bases in between. The CDR3 reads CASSDRGNQPQHF. CDR3 DNA: TGTGCCAGCAGTGACAGGGGCAATCAGCCCCAGCATTTT.

The chain uses TRBV6-5 and TRBJ2-7, with a weak D call TRBD1 (6 bases). The V gene lost 2 bases and the J gene lost 3 bases, with 11 bases spanning the gap. Germline CDR1 reads MNHEY; CDR2 reads SVGAGI. CDR3 length: 14 amino acids. The CDR3, as DNA: TGTGCCAGCAGTTACCGACAGGTCGACTACGAGCAGTACTTC. Protein sequence: CASSYRQVDYEQYF.

This chain uses TRBV27 with TRBJ2-5, with D perhaps TRBD1 (6 bases). The CDR3 totals 14 residues. V was pared by 5 bases and J by 5 bases, with 15 bases between. Looked up from germline, CDR1 is MNHEY and CDR2 is SMNVEV (reference sequence). The CDR3 nucleotides are TGTGCCAGCAGTCCATACAGGGCAGGGGAGACCCAGTACTTC. As protein: CASSPYRAGETQYF.

The chain carries TRBV4-2 and TRBJ1-5; D is unresolved. V was cut by 2 bases and J by 5 bases, with 10 bases left in between. This CDR3 contains 14 residues. Germline V gives CDR1 LGHNA, CDR2 YNFKEQ. The CDR3 DNA follows: TGTGCCAGCAGCCAAAACAGCCCCCATCAGCCCCAGCATTTT. As protein: CASSQNSPHQPQHF.

V is TRBV7-9 and J is TRBJ2-7; no clear D gene. Trimming shortened V by 5 bases and J by 0 bases, and 8 bases separated the two germline ends. Germline CDR1 reads SEHNR; CDR2 reads FQNEAQ (reference sequence). The CDR3 is made up of 13 amino acids. CDR3 DNA sequence: TGTGCCAGCAGCCCCCCAGGCTCCTACGAGCAGTACTTC. Its protein product is CASSPPGSYEQYF.

This chain links TRBV28 with TRBJ1-5, with 9 nucleotides matching TRBD1. Per the germline V gene, CDR1 is MDHEN and CDR2 is SYDVKM. There are 16 residues in the CDR3. The V segment lost 4 bases and the J segment 0 bases; nucleotides outside the gene matches: 4. The CDR3 protein is CASSSRDRVSNQPQHF. In DNA, the CDR3 is TGTGCCAGCAGTTCCCGGGACAGGGTTAGCAATCAGCCCCAGCATTTT.

The chain employs TRBV11-3 and TRBJ2-5; maybe TRBD2 (5 bases). CDR3 size: 15 residues. V lost 0 bases, J lost 2 bases, and 10 bases lay in between. CDR1 and CDR2 from the germline V gene are SGHNT and YENEEA. The CDR3 bases are TGTGCCAGCAGCTTAGAGACAAGCGGTCAAGAGACCCAGTACTTC. Protein sequence: CASSLETSGQETQYF. Looking up the rest from reference TRBV11-3 and TRBJ2-5 gives the full variable domain: EAGVVQSPRYKIIEKKQPVAFWCNPISGHNTLYWYLQNLGQGPELLIRYENEEAVDDSQLPKDRFSAERLKGVDSTLKIQPAELGDSAVYLCASSLETSGQETQYFGPGTRLLVL.

This clone was picked up one time. The chain joins TRBV7-2 to TRBJ1-2; no clear D gene. V lost 1 base and J lost 7, with 16 bases in between. The CDR3 length is 15 residues. The germline V gene has CDR1 SGHTA and CDR2 FQGNSA. This CDR3 is CASSLGGEGRGGYTF. The CDR3 bases are TGTGCCAGCAGCTTAGGTGGGGAGGGTCGGGGTGGCTACACCTTC.

V usage is TRBV5-5 and J usage is TRBJ1-1; TRBD1 agrees at 7 bases. Germline CDR1 reads SGHKS; CDR2 reads YYEKEE (reference sequence). V lost 2 bases, J lost 3 bases, and 1 base stayed unmatched. The CDR3 has 13 residues. The CDR3 region is CASSFQGDTEAFF. The CDR3 DNA sequence: TGTGCCAGCAGCTTCCAGGGGGACACTGAAGCTTTCTTT.

V is TRBV3-1 (or the pseudogene TRBV3-2) and J is TRBJ1-2; D is unclear. Germline-derived CDR1 and CDR2 are LGHDT and YNNKEL (reference sequence). CDR3 size: 14 residues. The V gene lost 8 bases and the J gene lost 0 bases, with 13 bases spanning the gap. This chain's CDR3 is CASYREGTNYGYTF. In nucleotides, the CDR3 is TGTGCCAGCTATCGGGAAGGGACTAACTATGGCTACACCTTC.

The chain joins TRBV5-1 to TRBJ2-5; 8 nucleotides match TRBD1. Unmatched junction bases numbered 5, after V lost 2 bases and J lost 5 bases. Germline V gives CDR1 SGHRS, CDR2 YFSETQ. This CDR3 region has 14 residues. The CDR3 spells CASSFQGAEETQYF. CDR3 coding DNA: TGCGCCAGCAGCTTTCAGGGGGCGGAGGAGACCCAGTACTTC.

For the CDR3, the DNA is TGTGCCAGCAGCATCCGACAGGGGGCGCTTGATGGCTACACCTTC. The encoded protein is CASSIRQGALDGYTF. V usage is TRBV9 and J usage is TRBJ1-2; 10 bases are a match to TRBD1. There are 15 residues in the CDR3. With 4 bases clipped from V and 6 bases from J, the junction kept 9 bases outside the gene matches. Germline loops: CDR1 SGDLS, CDR2 YYNGEE. The variable domain in full, with the rest retrieved from reference TRBV9 and TRBJ1-2, is DSGVTQTPKHLITATGQRVTLRCSPRSGDLSVYWYQQSLDQGLQFLIQYYNGEERAKGNILERFSAQQFPDLHSELNLSSLELGDSALYFCASSIRQGALDGYTFGSGTRLTVV.

The rearrangement links TRBV5-1 to TRBJ2-5; D gene unclear. Germline V gives CDR1 SGHRS, CDR2 YFSETQ. The CDR3 runs to 11 residues. V shed 5 bases and J shed 3 bases, with 5 bases lying between them. The CDR3 region is CASRTEETQYF. In nucleotides, the CDR3 is TGCGCCAGCAGGACTGAAGAGACCCAGTACTTC.

The chain couples TRBV18 to TRBJ1-1; D is uncertain. CDR3 size: 13 residues. Trimming cost V 3 bases and J 2 bases, with 7 bases left between them. Germline V gene data show CDR1 as KGHSH and CDR2 as LQKENI. This CDR3 reads CASSPSGNTEAFF. The CDR3 DNA reads TGTGCCAGCTCACCGTCGGGAAACACTGAAGCTTTCTTT.

V is TRBV6-5 and J is TRBJ2-1, with TRBD2 as a possible D gene (6 bases). The CDR3 sequence is 13 residues long. Germline values: CDR1 MNHEY, CDR2 SVGAGI. V lost 5 bases and J lost 4, with 9 bases in between. DNA for the CDR3: TGTGCCAGCAGTACCGGGAGATACAATGAGCAGTTCTTC. This codes for CASSTGRYNEQFF.

This chain links TRBV28 with TRBJ1-4; no reliable D call. V shed 10 bases and J shed 0 bases, with 9 bases lying between them. CDR3 length: 13 amino acids. Germline CDR1 reads MDHEN; CDR2 reads SYDVKM. The CDR3 loop reads CAKKSATNEKLFF. CDR3 DNA sequence: TGTGCCAAAAAATCAGCAACTAATGAAAAACTGTTTTTT.

The chain links TRBV11-3 to TRBJ1-5; 8 nucleotides agree with TRBD1. The CDR3 consists of 19 residues. Germline V lookup: CDR1 SGHNT, CDR2 YENEEA. Trimming took 6 bases from V and 0 from J; bases not matched to a gene: 16. This chain's CDR3 is CASRPIRSWTGYSNQPQHF. The DNA of the CDR3 is TGTGCCAGCAGACCCATTAGGTCCTGGACAGGGTATAGCAATCAGCCCCAGCATTTT.

The CDR3, as DNA: TGTGCCAGCAGTTTCAATGACAAGACTGAAGCTTTCTTT. It codes for CASSFNDKTEAFF. The chain recombines TRBV27 with TRBJ1-1; D ambiguous. This CDR3 has 13 residues. The germline V gene encodes CDR1 MNHEY and CDR2 SMNVEV (reference sequence). V was pared by 3 bases and J by 5 bases, with 10 bases between.

The J gene is TRBJ2-1, the V gene TRBV24-1; the D gene is possibly TRBD1 (5 bases). Germline V gene data show CDR1 as KGHDR and CDR2 as SFDVKD. This CDR3 is built from 14 residues. Trimming left V 4 bases short and J 10 bases short, with 16 bases between. CDR3 sequence reads: CATSDQRTGREQFF. The CDR3 coding sequence is TGTGCCACCAGTGACCAAAGAACAGGCCGGGAGCAGTTCTTC.

This clone was counted a few times. The chain joins TRBV5-1 to TRBJ1-1, with 7 bases matching TRBD1. The germline V gene has CDR1 SGHRS and CDR2 YFSETQ. This CDR3 contains 15 residues. The ends lost 4 bases at V and 4 bases at J; junction bases unmatched: 10. CDR3 in amino acids: CASSTHPGGGTEAFF. In DNA form, the CDR3 reads TGCGCCAGCAGCACTCACCCAGGGGGAGGCACTGAAGCTTTCTTT.